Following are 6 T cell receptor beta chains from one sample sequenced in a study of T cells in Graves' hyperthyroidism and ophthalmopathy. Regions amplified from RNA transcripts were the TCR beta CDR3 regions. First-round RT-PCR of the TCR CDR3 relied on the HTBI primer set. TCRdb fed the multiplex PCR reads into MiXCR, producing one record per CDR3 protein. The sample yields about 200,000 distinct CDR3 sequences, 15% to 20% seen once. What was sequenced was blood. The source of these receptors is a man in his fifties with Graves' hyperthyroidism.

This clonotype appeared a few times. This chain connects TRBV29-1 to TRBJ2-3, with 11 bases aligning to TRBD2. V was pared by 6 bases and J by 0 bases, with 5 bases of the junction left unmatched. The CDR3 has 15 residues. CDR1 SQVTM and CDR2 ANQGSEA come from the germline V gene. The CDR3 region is CSVVLAGGSTDTQYF. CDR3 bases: TGCAGCGTCGTCTTAGCGGGAGGGAGCACAGATACGCAGTATTTT.

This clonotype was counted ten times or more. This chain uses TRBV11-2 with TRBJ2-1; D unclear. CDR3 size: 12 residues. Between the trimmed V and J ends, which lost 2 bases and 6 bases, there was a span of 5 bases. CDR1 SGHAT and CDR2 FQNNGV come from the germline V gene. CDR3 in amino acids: CASSLIGNEQFF. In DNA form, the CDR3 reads TGTGCCAGCAGCTTAATCGGCAATGAGCAGTTCTTC.

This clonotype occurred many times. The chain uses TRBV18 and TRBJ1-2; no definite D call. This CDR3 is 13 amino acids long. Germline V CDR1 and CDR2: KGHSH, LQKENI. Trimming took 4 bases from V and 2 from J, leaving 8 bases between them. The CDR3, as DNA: TGTGCCAGCTCACAGGGCCCCAACTATGGCTACACCTTC. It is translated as CASSQGPNYGYTF.

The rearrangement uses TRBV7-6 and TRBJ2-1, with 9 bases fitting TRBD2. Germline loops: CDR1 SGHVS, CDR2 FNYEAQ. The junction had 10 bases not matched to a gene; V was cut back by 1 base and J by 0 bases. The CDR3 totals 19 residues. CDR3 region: CASSLGGPLAGSSYNEQFF. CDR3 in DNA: TGTGCCAGCAGCTTAGGGGGGCCCCTAGCGGGGAGCTCCTACAATGAGCAGTTCTTC. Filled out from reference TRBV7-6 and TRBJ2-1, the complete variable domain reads GAGVSQSPRYKVTKRGQDVALRCDPISGHVSLYWYRQALGQGPEFLTYFNYEAQQDKSGLPNDRFSAERPEGSISTLTIQRTEQRDSAMYRCASSLGGPLAGSSYNEQFFGPGTRLTVL.

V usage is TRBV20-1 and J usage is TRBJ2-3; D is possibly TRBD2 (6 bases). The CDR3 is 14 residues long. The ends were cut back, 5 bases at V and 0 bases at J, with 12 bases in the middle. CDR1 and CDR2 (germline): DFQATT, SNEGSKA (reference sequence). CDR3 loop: CSAFPGRSTDTQYF. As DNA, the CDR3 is TGCAGTGCTTTTCCGGGGAGGAGCACAGATACGCAGTATTTT.

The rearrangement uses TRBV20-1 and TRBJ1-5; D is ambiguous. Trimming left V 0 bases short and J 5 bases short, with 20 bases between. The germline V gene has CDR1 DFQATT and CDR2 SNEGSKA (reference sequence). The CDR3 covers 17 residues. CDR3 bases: TGCAGTGCTAGAGAAAAGTCCCGGTGGCCGGCTGATCAGCCCCAGCATTTT. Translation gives CSAREKSRWPADQPQHF.